This T cell receptor beta chain emerged from a study of shared clonotypes between healthy human individuals. For the study at large: CD4 naive and memory got three plates each, CD8 naive two, CD8 memory one.

Notes on this clone: Its specificity is unknown.

Trimming at V came to 0 bases and at J to 10 bases, leaving 8 bases not matched to a gene. The germline V gene encodes CDR1 SGHRS and CDR2 YFSETQ. CDR3 size: 14 residues. Per the original data handling: ImmunoSEQ output lacked quality scores and full-length reads, limiting matched filtering. Assay used: immunoSEQ multiplex PCR; TCRdb lists only in-frame clones, some missing. V, J and clone size are those of that table, while D and trimming were read from the DNA. The sample records approximately 1.5 million clones, nearly 99% being singletons. Study conclusions and caveats: Clonotypes which were not shared had lower generation probabilities than clonotypes that all four donors shared.

The sample taken for sequencing was naive CD4+ T cells sorted from blood. Subset noted: CD45RA+ positively selected. The clonotype was recovered from a man in his thirties or forties in good health. This chain uses TRBV5-1 with TRBJ1-2; TRBD1 agrees at 8 bases. The CDR3 here is CASSLDPGTGTYTF. CDR3 DNA sequence: TGCGCCAGCAGCTTGGATCCCGGGACAGGAACCTACACCTTC.